The source of this T cell receptor beta chain is a study of cytomegalovirus exposure and HLA in healthy donors. Study-wide results and caveats: Earlier analysis found most TCR beta V segments productive about 87% or about 30% of the time.

The study ran its PCR with 60 Vbeta and 13 Jbeta primers. The data were produced by immunoSEQ multiplex PCR, yet TCRdb's version contains in-frame clones alone and is incomplete. The table includes about 110,000 clones, around 78% detected once. Concerning this clone itself: Its antigen is undetermined.

Material for sequencing was PBMCs. This clonotype was sampled from a man aged 30 to 39 in good health and CMV-seronegative.

CDR3 in DNA: TGTGCCAGCAGCGGACTAGCGGGACTCTACAATGAGCAGTTCTTC. Its protein is CASSGLAGLYNEQFF. The chain recombines TRBV7-9 with TRBJ2-1; 12 nucleotides line up with TRBD2. The CDR3 is 15 residues long. Germline assignment: CDR1 SEHNR and CDR2 FQNEAQ (reference sequence). The J segment lost 3 bases and the V segment lost 5 bases, leaving 2 bases of the junction unmatched.